This T cell receptor beta chain stems from a study of blood T cell repertoires in COVID-19. Profiled with immunoSEQ multiplex PCR; TCRdb holds only in-frame clones, not every one. The table lists about 440,000 clones, about nine tenths of them singletons. In assigning cohorts, the study relied on participant-reported clinical history. For recovered donors of Cohort 3, there were two negative PCRs, clearance, or symptom resolution. Germline loops: CDR1 MDHEN, CDR2 SYDVKM. CDR3 length: 16 amino acids. V lost 2 bases, J lost 9 bases, and 16 bases stayed unmatched. This chain connects TRBV28 to TRBJ2-7, with 7 positions matching TRBD2. This receptor was identified in a young man who had recovered from COVID-19. The specimen sequenced was PBMCs or T cells enriched from blood (not recorded which). CDR3 sequence: CASSLRAGILSTTQYF. In DNA form, the CDR3 reads TGTGCCAGCAGTTTACGAGCGGGGATCCTCTCTACGACGCAGTACTTC.